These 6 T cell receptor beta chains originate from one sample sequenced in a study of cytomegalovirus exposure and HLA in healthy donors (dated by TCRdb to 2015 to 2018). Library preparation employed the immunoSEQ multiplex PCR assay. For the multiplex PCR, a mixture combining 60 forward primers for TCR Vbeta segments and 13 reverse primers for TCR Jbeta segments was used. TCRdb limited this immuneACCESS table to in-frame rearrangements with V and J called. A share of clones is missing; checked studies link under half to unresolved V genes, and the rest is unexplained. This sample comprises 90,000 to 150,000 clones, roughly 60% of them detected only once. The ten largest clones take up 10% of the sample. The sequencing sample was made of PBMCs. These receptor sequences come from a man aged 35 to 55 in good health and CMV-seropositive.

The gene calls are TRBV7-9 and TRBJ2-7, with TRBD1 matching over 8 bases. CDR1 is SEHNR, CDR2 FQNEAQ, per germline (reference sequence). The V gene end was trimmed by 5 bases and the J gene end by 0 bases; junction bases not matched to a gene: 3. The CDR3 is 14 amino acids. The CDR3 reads CASSEQGGSYEQYF. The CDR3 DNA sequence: TGTGCCAGCAGCGAACAGGGGGGCTCCTACGAGCAGTACTTC.

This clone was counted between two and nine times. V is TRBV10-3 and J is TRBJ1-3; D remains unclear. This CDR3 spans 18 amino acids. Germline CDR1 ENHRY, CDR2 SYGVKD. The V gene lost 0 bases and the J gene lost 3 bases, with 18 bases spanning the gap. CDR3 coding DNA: TGTGCCATCAGTGAGTCGAATGCGGGTGCAGGCGGTGGAAACACCATATATTTT. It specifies CAISESNAGAGGGNTIYF.

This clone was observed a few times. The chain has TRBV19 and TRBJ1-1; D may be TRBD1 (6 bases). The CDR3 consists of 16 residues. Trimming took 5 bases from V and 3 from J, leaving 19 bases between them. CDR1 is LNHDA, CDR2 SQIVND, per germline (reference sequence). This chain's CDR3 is CASSLTQGQPYTEAFF. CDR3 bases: TGTGCCAGTAGTTTGACACAGGGCCAACCCTACACTGAAGCTTTCTTT.

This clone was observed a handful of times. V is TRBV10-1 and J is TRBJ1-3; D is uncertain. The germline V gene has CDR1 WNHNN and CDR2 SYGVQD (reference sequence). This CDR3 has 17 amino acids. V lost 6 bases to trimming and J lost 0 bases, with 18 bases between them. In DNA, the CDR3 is TGCGCCAGCAGCGCGTCAGGAAATCTAAGCTCTGGAAACACCATATATTTT. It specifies CASSASGNLSSGNTIYF.

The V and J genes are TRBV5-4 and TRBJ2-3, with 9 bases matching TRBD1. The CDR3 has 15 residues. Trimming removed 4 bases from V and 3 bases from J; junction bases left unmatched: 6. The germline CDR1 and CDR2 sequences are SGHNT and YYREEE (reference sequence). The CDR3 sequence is CASSQGQGGTDTQYF. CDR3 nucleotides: TGTGCCAGCAGCCAGGGACAGGGAGGAACAGATACGCAGTATTTT. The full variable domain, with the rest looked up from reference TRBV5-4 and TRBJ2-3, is ETGVTQSPTHLIKTRGQQVTLRCSSQSGHNTVSWYQQALGQGPQFIFQYYREEENGRGNFPPRFSGLQFPNYSSELNVNALELDDSALYLCASSQGQGGTDTQYFGPGTRLTVL.

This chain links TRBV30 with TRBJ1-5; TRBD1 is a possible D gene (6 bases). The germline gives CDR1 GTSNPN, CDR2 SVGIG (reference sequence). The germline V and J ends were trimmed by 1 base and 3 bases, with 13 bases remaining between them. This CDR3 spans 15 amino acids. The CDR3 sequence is CAWSGGTGYNQPQHF. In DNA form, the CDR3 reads TGTGCCTGGAGTGGGGGAACAGGGTACAATCAGCCCCAGCATTTT.